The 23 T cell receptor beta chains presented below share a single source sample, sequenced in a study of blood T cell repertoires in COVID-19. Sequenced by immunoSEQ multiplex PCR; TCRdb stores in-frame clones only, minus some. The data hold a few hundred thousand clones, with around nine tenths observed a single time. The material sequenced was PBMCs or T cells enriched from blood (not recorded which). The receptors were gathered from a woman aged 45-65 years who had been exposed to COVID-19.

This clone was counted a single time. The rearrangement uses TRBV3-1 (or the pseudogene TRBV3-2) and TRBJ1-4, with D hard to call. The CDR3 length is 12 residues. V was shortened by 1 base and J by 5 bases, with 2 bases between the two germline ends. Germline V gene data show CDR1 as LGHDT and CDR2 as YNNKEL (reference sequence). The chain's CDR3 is CASSQVNEKLFF. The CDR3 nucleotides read TGTGCCAGCAGCCAAGTAAATGAAAAACTGTTTTTT.

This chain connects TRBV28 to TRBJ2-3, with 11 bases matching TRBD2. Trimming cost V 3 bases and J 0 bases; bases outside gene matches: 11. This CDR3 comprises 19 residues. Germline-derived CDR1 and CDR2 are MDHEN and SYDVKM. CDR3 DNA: TGTGCCAGCAGTTTCGTGGAACTAGCGGGGGACCCTAGCACAGATACGCAGTATTTT. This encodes CASSFVELAGDPSTDTQYF. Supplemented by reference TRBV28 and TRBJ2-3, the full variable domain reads DVKVTQSSRYLVKRTGEKVFLECVQDMDHENMFWYRQDPGLGLRLIYFSYDVKMKEKGDIPEGYSVSREKKERFSLILESASTNQTSMYLCASSFVELAGDPSTDTQYFGPGTRLTVL.

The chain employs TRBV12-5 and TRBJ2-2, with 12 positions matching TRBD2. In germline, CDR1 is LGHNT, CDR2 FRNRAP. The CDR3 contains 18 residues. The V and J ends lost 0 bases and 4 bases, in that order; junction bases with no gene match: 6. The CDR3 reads CASGLVLAGGPFTGELFF. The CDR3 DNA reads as TGTGCTAGTGGTTTGGTCCTAGCGGGGGGGCCGTTCACCGGGGAGCTGTTTTTT.

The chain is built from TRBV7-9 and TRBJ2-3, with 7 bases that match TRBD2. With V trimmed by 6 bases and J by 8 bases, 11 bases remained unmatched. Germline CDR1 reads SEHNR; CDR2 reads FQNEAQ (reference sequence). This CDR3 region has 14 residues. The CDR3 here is CASSSGGQGGTQYF. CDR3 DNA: TGTGCCAGCAGTTCGGGGGGTCAGGGAGGTACGCAGTATTTT.

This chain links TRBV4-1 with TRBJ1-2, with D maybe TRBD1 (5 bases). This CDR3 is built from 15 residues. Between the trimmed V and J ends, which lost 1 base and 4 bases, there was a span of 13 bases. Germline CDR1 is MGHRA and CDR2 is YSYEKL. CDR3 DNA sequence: TGCGCCAGCAGCCAAGTGTTTTCCGGGGGCTATGGCTACACCTTC. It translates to CASSQVFSGGYGYTF.

CDR3 sequence reads: CASSGSNQPQHF. CDR3 nucleotides: TGTGCCAGCAGCGGCTCTAATCAGCCCCAGCATTTT. The chain joins TRBV14 to TRBJ1-5; D uncertain. The CDR3 length is 12 residues. Deletions cut 5 bases from V and 4 bases from J, with 6 bases between. Germline V gene lookup returns CDR1 SGHDN and CDR2 FVKESK.

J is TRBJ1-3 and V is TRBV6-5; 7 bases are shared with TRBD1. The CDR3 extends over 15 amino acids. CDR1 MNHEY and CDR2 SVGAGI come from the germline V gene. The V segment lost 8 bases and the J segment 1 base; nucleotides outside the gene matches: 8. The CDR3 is CASQKGARSGNTIYF. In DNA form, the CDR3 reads TGTGCCAGCCAAAAGGGGGCGCGTTCTGGAAACACCATATATTTT.

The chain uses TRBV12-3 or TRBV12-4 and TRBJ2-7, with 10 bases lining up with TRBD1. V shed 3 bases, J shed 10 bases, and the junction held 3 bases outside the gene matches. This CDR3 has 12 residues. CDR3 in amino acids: CASSFGQGGQYF. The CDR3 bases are TGTGCCAGCAGTTTCGGACAGGGGGGCCAGTACTTC.

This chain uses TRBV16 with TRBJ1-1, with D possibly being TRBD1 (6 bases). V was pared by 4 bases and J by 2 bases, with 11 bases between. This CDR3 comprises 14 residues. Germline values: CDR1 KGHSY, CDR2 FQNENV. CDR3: CASSRGRGNTEAFF. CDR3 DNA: TGTGCCAGCAGCCGGGGCAGGGGAAACACTGAAGCTTTCTTT.

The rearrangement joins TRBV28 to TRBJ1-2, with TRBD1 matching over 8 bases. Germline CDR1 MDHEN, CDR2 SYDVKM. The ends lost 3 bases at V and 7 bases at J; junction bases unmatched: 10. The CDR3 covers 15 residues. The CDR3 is CASSLSQGAQSGYTF. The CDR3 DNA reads TGTGCCAGCAGTTTGTCCCAGGGGGCGCAGAGTGGCTACACCTTC.

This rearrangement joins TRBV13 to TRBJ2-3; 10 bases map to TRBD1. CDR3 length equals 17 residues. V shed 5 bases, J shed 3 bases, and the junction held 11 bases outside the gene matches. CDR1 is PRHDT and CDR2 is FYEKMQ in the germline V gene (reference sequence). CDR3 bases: TGTGCCAGCAGCCCGCAAGCCGGGACAGGGGTGACAGATACGCAGTATTTT. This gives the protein CASSPQAGTGVTDTQYF.

CDR3 nucleotide sequence: TGTGCCACCAGCAGAGGCGGATATAGCAATCAGCCCCAGCATTTT. It encodes CATSRGGYSNQPQHF. The chain carries TRBV15 and TRBJ1-5; D remains ambiguous. CDR1 and CDR2 (germline): LNHNV, YYDKDF (reference sequence). V lost 1 base and J 0 bases, leaving 7 bases between the germline ends. The CDR3 totals 15 residues.

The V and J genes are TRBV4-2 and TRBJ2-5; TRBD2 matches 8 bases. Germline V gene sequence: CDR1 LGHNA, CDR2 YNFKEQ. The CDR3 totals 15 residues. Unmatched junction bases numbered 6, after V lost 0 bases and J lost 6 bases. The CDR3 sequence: CASSQDWTSMKTQYF. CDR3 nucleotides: TGTGCCAGCAGCCAAGATTGGACTAGCATGAAGACCCAGTACTTC.

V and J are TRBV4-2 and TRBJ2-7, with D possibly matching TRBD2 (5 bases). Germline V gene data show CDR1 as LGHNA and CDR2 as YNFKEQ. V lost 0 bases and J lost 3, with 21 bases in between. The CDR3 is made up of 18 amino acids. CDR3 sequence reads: CASSQDGRLSNPYYEQYF. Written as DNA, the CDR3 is TGTGCCAGCAGCCAAGATGGGAGACTATCCAACCCTTACTACGAGCAGTACTTC.

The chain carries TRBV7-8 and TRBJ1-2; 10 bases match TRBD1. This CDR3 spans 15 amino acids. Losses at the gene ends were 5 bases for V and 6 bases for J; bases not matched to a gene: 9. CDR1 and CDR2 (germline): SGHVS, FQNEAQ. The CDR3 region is CASSGPGQGLNGYTF. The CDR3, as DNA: TGTGCCAGCAGCGGACCGGGACAGGGGCTAAATGGCTACACCTTC.

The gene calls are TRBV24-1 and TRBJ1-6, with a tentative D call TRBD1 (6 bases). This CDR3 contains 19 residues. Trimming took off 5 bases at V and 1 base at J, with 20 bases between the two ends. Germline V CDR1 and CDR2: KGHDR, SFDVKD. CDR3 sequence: CATSVSEITGLSYNSPLHF. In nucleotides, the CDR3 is TGTGCCACCAGTGTTTCCGAAATCACAGGGCTATCCTATAATTCACCCCTCCACTTT.

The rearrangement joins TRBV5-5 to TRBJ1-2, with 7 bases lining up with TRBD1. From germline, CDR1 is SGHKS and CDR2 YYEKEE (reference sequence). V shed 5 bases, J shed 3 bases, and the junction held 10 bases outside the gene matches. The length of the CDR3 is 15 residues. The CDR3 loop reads CASSYWGTADYGYTF. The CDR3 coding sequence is TGTGCCAGCAGTTATTGGGGGACAGCCGACTATGGCTACACCTTC.

The CDR3 DNA sequence: TGTGCCAGTAGACAGTCGGCTAATCAGCCCCAGCATTTT. This codes for CASRQSANQPQHF. The V and J genes are TRBV6-5 and TRBJ1-5; perhaps TRBD1 as D (5 bases). Trimming left V 9 bases short and J 4 bases short, with 13 bases between. Germline values: CDR1 MNHEY, CDR2 SVGAGI. The CDR3 runs to 13 residues.

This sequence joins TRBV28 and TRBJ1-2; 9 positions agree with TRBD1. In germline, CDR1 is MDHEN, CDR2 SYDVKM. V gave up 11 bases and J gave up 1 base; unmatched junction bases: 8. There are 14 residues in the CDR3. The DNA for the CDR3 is TGTGCCTGCAAACCGGGACAGGGTAACTATGGCTACACCTTC. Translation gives CACKPGQGNYGYTF.

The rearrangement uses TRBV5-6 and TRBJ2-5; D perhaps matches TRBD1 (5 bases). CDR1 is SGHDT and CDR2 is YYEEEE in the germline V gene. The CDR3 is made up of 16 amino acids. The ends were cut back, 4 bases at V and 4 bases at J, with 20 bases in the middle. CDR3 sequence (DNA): TGTGCCAGCAGCCCCGCGGTTAGGGGCGCTTTAGAGACCCAGTACTTC. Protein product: CASSPAVRGALETQYF.

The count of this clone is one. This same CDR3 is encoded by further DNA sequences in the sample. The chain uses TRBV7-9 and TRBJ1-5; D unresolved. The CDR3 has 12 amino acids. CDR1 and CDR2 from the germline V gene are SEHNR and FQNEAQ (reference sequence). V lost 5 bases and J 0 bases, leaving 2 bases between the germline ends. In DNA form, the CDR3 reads TGTGCCAGCAGCCTTAGCAATCAGCCCCAGCATTTT. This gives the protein CASSLSNQPQHF.

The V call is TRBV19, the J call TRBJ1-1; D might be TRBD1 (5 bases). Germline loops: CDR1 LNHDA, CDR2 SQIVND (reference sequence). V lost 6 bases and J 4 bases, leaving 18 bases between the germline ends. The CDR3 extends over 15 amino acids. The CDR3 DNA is TGTGCCAGTAGGGGGGGGAGCGGGATGGGCACTGAAGCTTTCTTT. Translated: CASRGGSGMGTEAFF.

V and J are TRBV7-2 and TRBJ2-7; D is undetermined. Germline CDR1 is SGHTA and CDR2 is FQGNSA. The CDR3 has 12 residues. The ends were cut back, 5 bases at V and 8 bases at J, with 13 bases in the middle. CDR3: CASSHGSSQQYF. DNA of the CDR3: TGTGCCAGCAGCCATGGGTCTAGTCAGCAGTACTTC.